This TCR beta chain was identified in a study of shared clonotypes between healthy human individuals. Adult Caucasians living in Nashville, Tennessee made up all of the donors. The V segment lost 0 bases and the J segment 3 bases; nucleotides outside the gene matches: 8. Per the germline V gene, CDR1 is SGHRS and CDR2 is YFSETQ. The CDR3 loop spans 19 amino acids. Repertoires were generated with immunoSEQ multiplex PCR, while TCRdb's copy carries only in-frame clones and drops some. The sample includes roughly 300,000 clones, less than 85% of them seen just once. What was sequenced was memory CD4+ T cells sorted from blood. The subset denotes: CD45RA-negative fraction. This TCR was recovered from a man aged 25-45 years in good health. The genes are TRBV5-1 and TRBJ2-1; 14 positions match TRBD2. CDR3 nucleotide sequence: TGCGCCAGCAGCTTGGCGAGGGGACTAGCGGGAGTAGGCTACAATGAGCAGTTCTTC. Its translation: CASSLARGLAGVGYNEQFF.